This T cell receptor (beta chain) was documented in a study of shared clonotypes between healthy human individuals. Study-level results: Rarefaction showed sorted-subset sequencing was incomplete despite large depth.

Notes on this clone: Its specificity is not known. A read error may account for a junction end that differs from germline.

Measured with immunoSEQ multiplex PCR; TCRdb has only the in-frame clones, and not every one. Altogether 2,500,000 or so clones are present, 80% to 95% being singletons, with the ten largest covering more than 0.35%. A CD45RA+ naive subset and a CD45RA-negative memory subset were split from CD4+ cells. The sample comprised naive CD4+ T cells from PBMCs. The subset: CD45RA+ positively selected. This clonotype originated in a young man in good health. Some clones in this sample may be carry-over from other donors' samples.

The CDR3 coding sequence is TGCGCCAGCAGCCAAGCGGCAGCCGAAAACATTCAGTACTTC. It codes for CASSQAAAENIQYF. The V call is TRBV4-3, the J call TRBJ2-4; unclear D gene. Germline assignment: CDR1 LGHNA and CDR2 YSLEER. The CDR3 sequence is 14 residues long.